This T cell receptor beta chain came from a study of OX40 agonist ivuxolimab in advanced cancers. This clone was counted only a few times. The antigen is unknown. Study-wide results and limits: Clonal expansion by week 6 occurred in CD4+ and CD8+ blood T cells (at 0.1 to 3.0 mg/kg).

The data were produced by immunoSEQ multiplex PCR, yet TCRdb's version contains in-frame clones alone and is incomplete. The sample has some 54,000 clones, 77% seen once. The material sequenced was CD4+ or CD8+ T cells sorted from blood, taken in a trial of the OX40 agonist ivuxolimab. The TCR originated in an adult with an advanced solid tumor such as melanoma, head and neck, liver or kidney cancer.

The CDR3, as DNA: TGTGCCAGCAGTAGCGGACAGATCCTAAAGTGGTATTTT. Protein product: CASSSGQILKWYF. This rearrangement joins TRBV28 to TRBJ2-3; TRBD1 is a possible D gene (6 bases). The CDR3 extends over 13 amino acids. V was trimmed by 5 bases and J by 14 bases, leaving 20 bases between them. The germline gives CDR1 MDHEN, CDR2 SYDVKM.